These 17 T cell receptor beta chains share one sample of origin, sequenced in a study of neurological immune-mediated disorders. MiXCR, applied by TCRdb to the 5' RACE reads, yields one record per CDR3 protein. The table lists more than 30,000 distinct CDR3 sequences, about 7% of them singletons, with around 6% in the top ten. Input material: CD4+ T cells from blood. These receptor sequences come from a man aged 45 to 65 in good health.

This clonotype occurred many times. The V gene is TRBV5-1, the J gene TRBJ2-1; D may be TRBD1 (6 bases). This CDR3 has 14 residues. CDR1 is SGHRS and CDR2 is YFSETQ in the germline V gene. Trimming took 3 bases from V and 9 from J, leaving 16 bases between them. DNA for the CDR3: TGCGCCAGCAGCTCGGCCCCAGGGGTCGGTGAGCAGTTCTTC. It yields the protein CASSSAPGVGEQFF.

This clonotype was detected ten times or more. This chain uses TRBV4-2 with TRBJ1-1, with D hard to call. Germline values: CDR1 LGHNA, CDR2 YNFKEQ. CDR3 length equals 14 residues. The V and J ends lost 4 bases and 0 bases respectively, with 9 bases between them. CDR3: CASSLDIMNTEAFF. CDR3 nucleotides: TGTGCCAGCAGCCTTGACATTATGAACACTGAAGCTTTCTTT.

This clonotype was detected many times. This chain joins TRBV18 and TRBJ2-1; weak D call: TRBD2 (6 bases). The CDR3 length is 15 residues. The germline gives CDR1 KGHSH, CDR2 LQKENI. V gave up 6 bases and J gave up 5 bases, with 17 bases separating them. This chain's CDR3 is CASSSALALNNEQFF. In DNA form, the CDR3 reads TGTGCCAGCTCTTCAGCACTAGCCCTCAACAATGAGCAGTTCTTC.

The sample holds many counts of this clonotype. This sequence joins TRBV2 and TRBJ2-7; 8 bases fit TRBD1. CDR3 size: 13 residues. With 7 bases clipped from V and 3 bases from J, the junction kept 5 bases outside the gene matches. Germline CDR1 and CDR2: SNHLY and FYNNEI. The CDR3 coding sequence is TGTGCCAGCAAGAGGACAGGGATCTACGAGCAGTACTTC. Its translation: CASKRTGIYEQYF.

The chain uses TRBV18 and TRBJ1-1; possibly TRBD1 for D (5 bases). This CDR3 has 13 amino acids. Trimming took 3 bases from V and 4 from J, leaving 9 bases between them. The germline CDR1 and CDR2 sequences are KGHSH and LQKENI. The CDR3 DNA sequence: TGTGCCAGCTCACCGATGAGGGGCACTGAAGCTTTCTTT. It codes for CASSPMRGTEAFF.

This clonotype was seen at least ten times. For the CDR3, the DNA is TGTGCCAGCAGCCACCTCGGACGGGGGAGAAGCGGACAGTACTTC. Translating it yields CASSHLGRGRSGQYF. This rearrangement joins TRBV3-1 to TRBJ2-7; tentative D call: TRBD2 (6 bases). CDR1 LGHDT and CDR2 YNNKEL come from the germline V gene (reference sequence). The germline V and J ends were trimmed by 3 bases and 10 bases, with 22 bases remaining between them. The CDR3 consists of 15 residues.

This clonotype has a count of ten or more. The chain employs TRBV18 and TRBJ2-7; TRBD2 aligns across 9 bases. The CDR3 is 14 amino acids. The germline gives CDR1 KGHSH, CDR2 LQKENI. The junction had 9 bases not matched to a gene; V was cut back by 3 bases and J by 9 bases. The CDR3 coding sequence is TGTGCCAGCTCACCCGCAGGCGGGAGGGCTGTGCAGTACTTC. This codes for CASSPAGGRAVQYF.

The genes are TRBV6-6 and TRBJ2-1; D unresolved. The CDR3 is 10 residues long. Trimming removed 8 bases from V and 16 bases from J, with 15 bases in between. Germline V CDR1 and CDR2: MNHNY, SVGAGI (reference sequence). CDR3 in amino acids: CASGSAVNFF. The CDR3 region has the DNA TGTGCCAGCGGCTCTGCGGTAAATTTCTTC.

Notes on this clonotype: The conserved phenylalanine or tryptophan normally closing the CDR3 is absent here, so this likely arose from a read error. The chain has TRBV20-1 and TRBJ2-7; D unclear. V gave up 0 bases and J gave up 2 bases, with 11 bases separating them. The CDR3 totals 14 residues. From germline, CDR1 is DFQATT and CDR2 SNEGSKA (reference sequence). CDR3 in amino acids: CSARDSGYPYEQYP. DNA of the CDR3: TGCAGTGCTAGAGATTCGGGTTATCCCTACGAGCAGTACCCC.

In its sample, this clonotype was seen many times. The genes are TRBV28 and TRBJ2-3; D remains unclear. Trimming left V 10 bases short and J 1 base short, with 12 bases between. CDR3 size: 13 residues. Germline CDR1 reads MDHEN; CDR2 reads SYDVKM. The DNA of the CDR3 is TGTGCCATCAACCCGGACGGCACAGATACGCAGTATTTT. Residues: CAINPDGTDTQYF. The variable domain in full, completed from reference TRBV28 and TRBJ2-3, reads DVKVTQSSRYLVKRTGEKVFLECVQDMDHENMFWYRQDPGLGLRLIYFSYDVKMKEKGDIPEGYSVSREKKERFSLILESASTNQTSMYLCAINPDGTDTQYFGPGTRLTVL.

This clonotype was observed at least ten times. The rearrangement joins TRBV3-1 to TRBJ2-7; TRBD2 agrees at 8 bases. Germline trimming cut 4 bases from V and 5 bases from J; bases unmatched to any gene: 13. Germline-derived CDR1 and CDR2 are LGHDT and YNNKEL (reference sequence). This CDR3 is built from 16 residues. Here the CDR3 reads CASSPGLDSRINEQYF. The CDR3 region has the DNA TGTGCCAGCAGCCCGGGACTAGATTCTCGTATCAACGAGCAGTACTTC.

This clonotype was seen ten or more times. This chain links TRBV20-1 with TRBJ2-1, with 11 bases lining up with TRBD2. The V gene end was trimmed by 8 bases and the J gene end by 10 bases; junction bases not matched to a gene: 10. CDR1 DFQATT and CDR2 SNEGSKA come from the germline V gene (reference sequence). This CDR3 is built from 13 residues. For the CDR3, the DNA is TGCAGTTCACCGCTAGCGGGAGGTTGGGAGCAGTTCTTC. Its translation: CSSPLAGGWEQFF.

This clonotype was detected many times. The V call is TRBV9, the J call TRBJ2-5; D is perhaps TRBD1 (6 bases). V shed 0 bases and J shed 2 bases, with 14 bases lying between them. The CDR3 is made up of 16 amino acids. Germline assignment: CDR1 SGDLS and CDR2 YYNGEE. CDR3 nucleotides: TGTGCCAGCAGCGTAGGAGACAGGAGAATTCAAGAGACCCAGTACTTC. It codes for CASSVGDRRIQETQYF.

This clonotype was observed at least ten times. This rearrangement joins TRBV7-2 to TRBJ1-4; D is undetermined. Germline CDR1 reads SGHTA; CDR2 reads FQGNSA. There are 15 residues in the CDR3. Between the trimmed V and J ends, which lost 2 bases and 5 bases, there was a span of 12 bases. DNA of the CDR3: TGTGCCAGCAGCTTAAATGGATTACCAAATGAAAAACTGTTTTTT. It translates to CASSLNGLPNEKLFF.

This clonotype was found many times. The V and J genes are TRBV10-3 and TRBJ2-3; possible D gene TRBD2, 7 bases. The CDR3 consists of 15 residues. Trimming cost V 6 bases and J 5 bases, with 18 bases left between them. In germline, CDR1 is ENHRY, CDR2 SYGVKD. The CDR3 sequence: CAIREGGLRVDTQYF. CDR3 coding DNA: TGTGCCATCAGGGAGGGGGGACTACGGGTAGATACGCAGTATTTT.

Notes on this clonotype: The junction does not match germline at one end; this may be a read error. The genes are TRBV12-3 or TRBV12-4 and TRBJ1-1, with D possibly matching TRBD1 (5 bases). The CDR3 sequence is 14 residues long. This chain's CDR3 is CVSRSLGGDTEAFF. DNA of the CDR3: TGTGTCAGCAGATCCTTGGGGGGTGACACTGAAGCTTTCTTT.

This clonotype came up many times. The CDR3 sequence is CASSLVQGEYGYTF. The DNA of the CDR3 is TGTGCCAGCAGCTTAGTCCAGGGAGAGTATGGCTACACCTTC. The chain is built from TRBV7-8 and TRBJ1-2; D is perhaps TRBD1 (5 bases). The CDR3 totals 14 residues. The germline CDR1 and CDR2 sequences are SGHVS and FQNEAQ. Trimming removed 1 base from V and 5 bases from J, with 11 bases in between.